This TCR beta chain was captured in a study of tumor and adjacent non-tumor tissue in lung cancer. The template was RNA from unsorted bulk tissue. The library came from three nested PCR rounds adapted from ARM-PCR protocols. TCRdb redid the calling of the multiplex PCR reads with MiXCR, one entry per CDR3 protein. This sample has approximately 75,000 distinct CDR3 sequences, with over 70% found just once. In the case of this clonotype: One end of the junction is discordant with germline, which a read error may explain.

Sequencing was performed on lung tumor tissue. The TCR originated in a woman in her 50s with non-small cell lung cancer.

The CDR3 sequence is CAGSLSAGTYIQYF. CDR3 coding DNA: TGTGCCGGCAGCTTATCGGCAGGGACTTACATTCAATATTTC. The chain couples TRBV7-9 to TRBJ2-4; D might be TRBD2 (6 bases). This CDR3 has 14 amino acids. CDR1 is SEHNR, CDR2 FQNEAQ, per germline (reference sequence).